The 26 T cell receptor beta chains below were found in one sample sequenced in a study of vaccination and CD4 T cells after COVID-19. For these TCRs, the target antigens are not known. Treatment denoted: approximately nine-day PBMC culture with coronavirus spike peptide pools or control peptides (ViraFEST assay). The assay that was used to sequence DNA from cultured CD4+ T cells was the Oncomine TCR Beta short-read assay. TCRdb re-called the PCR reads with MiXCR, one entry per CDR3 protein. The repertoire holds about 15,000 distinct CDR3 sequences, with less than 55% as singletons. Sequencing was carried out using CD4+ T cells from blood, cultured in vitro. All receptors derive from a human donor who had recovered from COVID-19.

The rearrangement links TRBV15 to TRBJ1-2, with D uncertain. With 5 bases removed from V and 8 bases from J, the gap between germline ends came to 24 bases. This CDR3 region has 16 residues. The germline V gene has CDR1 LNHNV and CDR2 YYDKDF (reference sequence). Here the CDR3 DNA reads TGTGCCACCAGCGCTTTTCCCCGGGGAGCGAGAGGAGGCTACACCTTC. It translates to CATSAFPRGARGGYTF.

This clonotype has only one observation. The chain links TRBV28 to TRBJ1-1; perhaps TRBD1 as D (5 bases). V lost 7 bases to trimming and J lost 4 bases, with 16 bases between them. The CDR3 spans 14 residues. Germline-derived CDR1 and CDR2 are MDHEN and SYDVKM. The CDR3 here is CASTPGGGGTEAFF. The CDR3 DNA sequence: TGTGCCAGCACCCCCGGCGGGGGAGGCACTGAAGCTTTCTTT.

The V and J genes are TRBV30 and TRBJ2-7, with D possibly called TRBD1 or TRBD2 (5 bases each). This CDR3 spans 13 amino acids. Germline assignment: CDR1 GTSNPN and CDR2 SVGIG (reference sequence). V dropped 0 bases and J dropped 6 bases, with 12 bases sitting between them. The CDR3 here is CAWSVRGGFEQYF. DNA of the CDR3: TGTGCCTGGAGTGTACGGGGCGGCTTCGAGCAGTACTTC. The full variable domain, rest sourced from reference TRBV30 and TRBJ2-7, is SQTIHQWPATLVQPVGSPLSLECTVEGTSNPNLYWYRQAAGRGLQLLFYSVGIGQISSEVPQNLSASRPQDRQFILSSKKLLLSDSGFYLCAWSVRGGFEQYFGPGTRLTVT.

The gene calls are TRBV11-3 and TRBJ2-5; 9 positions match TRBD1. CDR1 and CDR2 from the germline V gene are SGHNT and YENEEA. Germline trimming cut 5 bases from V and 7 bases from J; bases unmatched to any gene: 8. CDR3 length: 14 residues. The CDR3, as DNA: TGTGCCAGCAGCCCACAGGGGGCGTCAGGGACCCAGTACTTC. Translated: CASSPQGASGTQYF.

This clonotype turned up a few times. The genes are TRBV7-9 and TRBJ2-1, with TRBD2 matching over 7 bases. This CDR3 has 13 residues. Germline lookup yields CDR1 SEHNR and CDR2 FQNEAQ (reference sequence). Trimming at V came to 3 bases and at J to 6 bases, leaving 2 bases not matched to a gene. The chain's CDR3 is CASSFLAANEQFF. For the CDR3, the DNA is TGTGCCAGCAGCTTCCTAGCGGCCAATGAGCAGTTCTTC.

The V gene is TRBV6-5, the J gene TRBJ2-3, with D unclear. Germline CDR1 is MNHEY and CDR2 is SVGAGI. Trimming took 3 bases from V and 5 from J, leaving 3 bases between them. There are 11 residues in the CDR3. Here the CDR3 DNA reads TGTGCCAGCAGTTATGGAGATACGCAGTATTTT. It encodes CASSYGDTQYF.

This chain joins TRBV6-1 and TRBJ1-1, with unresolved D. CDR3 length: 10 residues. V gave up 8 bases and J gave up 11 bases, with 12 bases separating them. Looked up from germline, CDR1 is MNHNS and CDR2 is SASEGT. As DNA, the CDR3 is TGTGCCAGCTTCGGTGCCAAGGCTTTCTTT. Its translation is CASFGAKAFF.

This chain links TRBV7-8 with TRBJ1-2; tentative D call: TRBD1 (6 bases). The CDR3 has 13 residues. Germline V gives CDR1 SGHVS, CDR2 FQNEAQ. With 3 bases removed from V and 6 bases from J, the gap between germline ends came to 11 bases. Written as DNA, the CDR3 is TGTGCCAGCAGCTTGGGGGGGACACATGGCTACACCTTC. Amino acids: CASSLGGTHGYTF.

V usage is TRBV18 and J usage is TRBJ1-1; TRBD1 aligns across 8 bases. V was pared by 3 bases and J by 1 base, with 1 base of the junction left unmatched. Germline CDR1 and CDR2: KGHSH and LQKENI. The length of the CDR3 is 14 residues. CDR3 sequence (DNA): TGTGCCAGCTCACCCGGACAGGGGAACACTGAAGCTTTCTTT. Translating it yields CASSPGQGNTEAFF.

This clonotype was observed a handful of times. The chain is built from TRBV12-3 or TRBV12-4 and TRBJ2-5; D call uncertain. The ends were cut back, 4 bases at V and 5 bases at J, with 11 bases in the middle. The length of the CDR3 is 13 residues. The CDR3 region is CASSWKGWETQYF. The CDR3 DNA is TGTGCCAGCAGTTGGAAAGGGTGGGAGACCCAGTACTTC.

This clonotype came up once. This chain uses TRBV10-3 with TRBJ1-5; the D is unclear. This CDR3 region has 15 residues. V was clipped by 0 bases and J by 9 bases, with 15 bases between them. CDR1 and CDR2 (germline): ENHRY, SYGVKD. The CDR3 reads CAISESGRSGRPQHF. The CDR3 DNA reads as TGTGCCATCAGTGAGTCTGGGCGGTCCGGTCGGCCCCAGCATTTT.

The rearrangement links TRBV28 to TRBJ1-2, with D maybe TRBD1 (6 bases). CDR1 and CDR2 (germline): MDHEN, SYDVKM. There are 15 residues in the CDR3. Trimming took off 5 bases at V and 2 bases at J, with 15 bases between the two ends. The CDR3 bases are TGTGCCAGCAGTCCCGCCGGGACACCAAACTATGGCTACACCTTC. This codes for CASSPAGTPNYGYTF.

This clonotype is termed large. CDR3 sequence: CATSAFGDQPQHF. The CDR3 DNA follows: TGTGCCACCAGTGCCTTTGGAGATCAGCCCCAGCATTTT. The chain combines TRBV24-1 with TRBJ1-5, with D unresolved. This CDR3 has 13 amino acids. Germline V gene sequence: CDR1 KGHDR, CDR2 SFDVKD. V was pared by 5 bases and J by 5 bases, with 9 bases between.

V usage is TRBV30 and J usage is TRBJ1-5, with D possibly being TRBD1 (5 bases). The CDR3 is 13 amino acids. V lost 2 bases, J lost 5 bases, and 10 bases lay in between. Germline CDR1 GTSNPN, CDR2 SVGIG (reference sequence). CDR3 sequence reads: CAWSLGRDQPQHF. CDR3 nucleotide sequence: TGTGCCTGGAGTCTGGGCAGGGATCAGCCCCAGCATTTT.

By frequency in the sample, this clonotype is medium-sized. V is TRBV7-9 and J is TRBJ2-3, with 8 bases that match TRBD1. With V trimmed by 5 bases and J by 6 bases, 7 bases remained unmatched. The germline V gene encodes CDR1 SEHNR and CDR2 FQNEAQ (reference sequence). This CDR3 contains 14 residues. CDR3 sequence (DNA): TGTGCCAGCAGCCCACAGGGGGAAGAGGATACGCAGTATTTT. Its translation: CASSPQGEEDTQYF. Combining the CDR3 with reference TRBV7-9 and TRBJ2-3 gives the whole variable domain DTGVSQNPRHKITKRGQNVTFRCDPISEHNRLYWYRQTLGQGPEFLTYFQNEAQLEKSRLLSDRFSAERPKGSFSTLEIQRTEQGDSAMYLCASSPQGEEDTQYFGPGTRLTVL.

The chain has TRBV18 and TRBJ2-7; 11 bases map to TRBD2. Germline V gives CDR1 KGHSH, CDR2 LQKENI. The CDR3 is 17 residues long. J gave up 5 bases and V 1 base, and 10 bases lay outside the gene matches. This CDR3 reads CASSPLNLAGGGDEQYF. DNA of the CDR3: TGTGCCAGCTCACCACTTAACCTAGCGGGAGGAGGTGACGAGCAGTACTTC.

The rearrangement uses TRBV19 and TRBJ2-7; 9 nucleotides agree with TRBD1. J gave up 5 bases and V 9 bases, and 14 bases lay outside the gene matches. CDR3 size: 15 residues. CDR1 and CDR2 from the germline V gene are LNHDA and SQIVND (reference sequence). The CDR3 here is CASTPGGTGSNEQYF. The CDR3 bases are TGTGCCAGCACCCCCGGTGGGACAGGGAGCAACGAGCAGTACTTC.

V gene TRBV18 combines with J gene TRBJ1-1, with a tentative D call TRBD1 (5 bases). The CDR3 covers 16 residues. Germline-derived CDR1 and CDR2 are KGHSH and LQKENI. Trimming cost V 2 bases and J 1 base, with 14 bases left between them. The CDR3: CASSPGVGDWNTEAFF. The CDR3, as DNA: TGTGCCAGCTCACCAGGGGTCGGGGACTGGAACACTGAAGCTTTCTTT.

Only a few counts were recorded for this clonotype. The CDR3 reads CASSSPSGSIDTQYF. The CDR3 nucleotides are TGTGCCAGTAGTAGCCCCAGCGGGAGTATAGATACGCAGTATTTT. The chain joins TRBV19 to TRBJ2-3; 8 bases agree with TRBD2. Trimming took 4 bases from V and 5 from J; bases not matched to a gene: 8. The length of the CDR3 is 15 residues. Germline assignment: CDR1 LNHDA and CDR2 SQIVND (reference sequence). Supplemented by reference TRBV19 and TRBJ2-3, the full variable domain reads DGGITQSPKYLFRKEGQNVTLSCEQNLNHDAMYWYRQDPGQGLRLIYYSQIVNDFQKGDIAEGYSVSREKKESFPLTVTSAQKNPTAFYLCASSSPSGSIDTQYFGPGTRLTVL.

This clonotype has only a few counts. The CDR3 protein is CASRNPGNTIYF. CDR3 nucleotide sequence: TGTGCCAGCAGAAATCCTGGAAACACCATATATTTT. The genes are TRBV27 and TRBJ1-3; D ambiguous. Germline V CDR1 and CDR2: MNHEY, SMNVEV (reference sequence). The V and J ends lost 6 bases and 2 bases respectively, with 5 bases between them. This CDR3 is 12 amino acids long.

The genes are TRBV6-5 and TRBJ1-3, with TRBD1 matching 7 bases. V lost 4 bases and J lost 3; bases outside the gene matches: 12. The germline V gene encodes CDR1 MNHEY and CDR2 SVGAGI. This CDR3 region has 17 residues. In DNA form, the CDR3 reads TGTGCCAGCAGTTCGTGGGACAGCCCCACGAGTGGAAACACCATATATTTT. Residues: CASSSWDSPTSGNTIYF.

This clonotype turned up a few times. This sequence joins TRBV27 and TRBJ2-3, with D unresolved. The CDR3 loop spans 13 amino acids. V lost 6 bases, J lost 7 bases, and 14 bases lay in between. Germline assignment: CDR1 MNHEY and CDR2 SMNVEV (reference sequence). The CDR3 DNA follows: TGTGCCAGCAGGCAGCGTTGGGGAAATACGCAGTATTTT. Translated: CASRQRWGNTQYF.

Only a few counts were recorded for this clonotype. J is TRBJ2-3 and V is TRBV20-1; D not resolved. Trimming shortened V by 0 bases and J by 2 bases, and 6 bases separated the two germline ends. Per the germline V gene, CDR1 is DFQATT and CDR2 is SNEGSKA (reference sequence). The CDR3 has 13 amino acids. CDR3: CSAREGTTDTQYF. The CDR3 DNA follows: TGCAGTGCTAGAGAAGGTACCACAGATACGCAGTATTTT.

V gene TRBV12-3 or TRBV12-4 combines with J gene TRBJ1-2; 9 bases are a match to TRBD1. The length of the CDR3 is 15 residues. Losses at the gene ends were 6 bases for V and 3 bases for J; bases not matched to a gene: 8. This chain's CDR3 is CASRGGTGMDYGYTF. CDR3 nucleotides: TGTGCCAGCAGAGGTGGGACAGGGATGGACTATGGCTACACCTTC.

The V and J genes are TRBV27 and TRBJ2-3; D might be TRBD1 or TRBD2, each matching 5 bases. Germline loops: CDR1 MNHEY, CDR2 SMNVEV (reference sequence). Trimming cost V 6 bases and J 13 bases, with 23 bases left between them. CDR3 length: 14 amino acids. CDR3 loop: CASRTDIHSGREYF. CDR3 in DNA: TGTGCCAGCAGAACGGACATACACTCCGGGCGGGAGTATTTT.

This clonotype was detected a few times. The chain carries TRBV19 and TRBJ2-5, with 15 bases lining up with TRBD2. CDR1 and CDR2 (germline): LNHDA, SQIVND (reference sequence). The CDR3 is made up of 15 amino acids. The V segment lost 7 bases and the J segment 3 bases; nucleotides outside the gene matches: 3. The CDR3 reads CASMGLAGGEETQYF. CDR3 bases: TGTGCCAGTATGGGACTAGCGGGAGGTGAAGAGACCCAGTACTTC.